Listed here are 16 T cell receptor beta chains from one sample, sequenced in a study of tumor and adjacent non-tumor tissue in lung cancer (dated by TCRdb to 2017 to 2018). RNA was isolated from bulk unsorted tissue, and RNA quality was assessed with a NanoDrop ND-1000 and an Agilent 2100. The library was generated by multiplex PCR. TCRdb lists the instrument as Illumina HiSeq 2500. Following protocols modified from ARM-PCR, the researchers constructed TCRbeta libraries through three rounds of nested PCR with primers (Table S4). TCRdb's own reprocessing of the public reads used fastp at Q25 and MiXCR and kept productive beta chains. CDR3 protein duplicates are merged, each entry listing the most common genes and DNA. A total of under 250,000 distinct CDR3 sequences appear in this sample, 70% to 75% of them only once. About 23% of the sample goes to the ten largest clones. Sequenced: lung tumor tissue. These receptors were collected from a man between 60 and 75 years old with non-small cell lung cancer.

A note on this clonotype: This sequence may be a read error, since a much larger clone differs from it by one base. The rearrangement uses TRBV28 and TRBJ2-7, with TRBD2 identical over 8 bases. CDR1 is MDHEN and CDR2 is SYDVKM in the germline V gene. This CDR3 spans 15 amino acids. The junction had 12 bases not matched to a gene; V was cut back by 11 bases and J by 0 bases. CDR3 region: CACTVGGARSYEQYF. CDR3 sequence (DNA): TGTGCCTGCACCGTCGGGGGGGCTCGCTCCTACGAGCAGTACTTC.

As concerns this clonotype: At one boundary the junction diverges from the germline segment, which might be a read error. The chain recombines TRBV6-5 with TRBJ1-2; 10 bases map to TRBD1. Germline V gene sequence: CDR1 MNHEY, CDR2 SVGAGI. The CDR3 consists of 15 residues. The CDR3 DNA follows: TGTGCCGGCAGAAGGACAGGGGGGTATAACTATGGCTACACCTTC. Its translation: CAGRRTGGYNYGYTF.

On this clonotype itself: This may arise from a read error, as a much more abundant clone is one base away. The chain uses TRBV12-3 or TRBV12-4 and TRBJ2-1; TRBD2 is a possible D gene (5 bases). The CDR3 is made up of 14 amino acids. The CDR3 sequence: CASSDRRQHNEQLF. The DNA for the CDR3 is TGTGCCAGCAGCGATAGGAGGCAGCACAATGAGCAGTTATTC.

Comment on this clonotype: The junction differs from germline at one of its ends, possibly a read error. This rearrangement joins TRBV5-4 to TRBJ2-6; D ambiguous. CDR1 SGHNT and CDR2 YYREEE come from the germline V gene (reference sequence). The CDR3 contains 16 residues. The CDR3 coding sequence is TGTGCTAGCAGCCCGTTCAGGAACTCTGGGGCCAACGTCCTGACTTTC. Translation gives CASSPFRNSGANVLTF. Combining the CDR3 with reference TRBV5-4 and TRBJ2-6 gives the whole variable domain ETGVTQSPTHLIKTRGQQVTLRCSSQSGHNTVSWYQQALGQGPQFIFQYYREEENGRGNFPPRFSGLQFPNYSSELNVNALELDDSALYLCASSPFRNSGANVLTFGAGSRLTVL.

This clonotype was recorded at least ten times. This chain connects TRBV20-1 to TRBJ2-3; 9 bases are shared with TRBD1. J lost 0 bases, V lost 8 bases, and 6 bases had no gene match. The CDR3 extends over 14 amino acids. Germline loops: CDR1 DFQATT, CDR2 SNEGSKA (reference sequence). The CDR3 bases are TGCAGTCTAGACAGGGGGGTTAGCACAGATACGCAGTATTTT. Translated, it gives CSLDRGVSTDTQYF.

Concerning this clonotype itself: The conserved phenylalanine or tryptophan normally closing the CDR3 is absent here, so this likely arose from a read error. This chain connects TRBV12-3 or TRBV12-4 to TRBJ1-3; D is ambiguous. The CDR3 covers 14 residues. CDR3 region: CASSLRGSGSTIYS. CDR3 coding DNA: TGTGCCAGCAGTTTAAGAGGCAGTGGAAGCACCATATATTCT.

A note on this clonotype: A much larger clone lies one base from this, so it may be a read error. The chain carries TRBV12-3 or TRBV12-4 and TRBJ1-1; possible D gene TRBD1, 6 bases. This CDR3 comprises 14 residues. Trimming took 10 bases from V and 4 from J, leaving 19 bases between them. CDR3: CANRMTGMGTEAFF. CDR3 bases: TGTGCCAACCGGATGACAGGCATGGGCACTGAAGCTTTCTTT.

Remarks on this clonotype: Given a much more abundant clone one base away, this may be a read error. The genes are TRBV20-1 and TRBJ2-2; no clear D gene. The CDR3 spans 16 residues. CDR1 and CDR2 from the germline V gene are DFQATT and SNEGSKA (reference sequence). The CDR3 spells CSARVPWAANTVELFF. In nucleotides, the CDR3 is TGCAGTGCTAGAGTGCCGTGGGCGGCGAACACCGTGGAGCTGTTTTTT.

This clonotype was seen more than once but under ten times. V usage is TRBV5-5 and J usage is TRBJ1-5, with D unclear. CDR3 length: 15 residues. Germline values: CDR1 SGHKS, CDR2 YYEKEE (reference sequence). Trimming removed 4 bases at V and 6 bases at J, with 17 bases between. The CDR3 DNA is TGTGCCAGCAGCAGCGGGAGGGAATCACGTCAGCCCCAGCATTTT. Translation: CASSSGRESRQPQHF.

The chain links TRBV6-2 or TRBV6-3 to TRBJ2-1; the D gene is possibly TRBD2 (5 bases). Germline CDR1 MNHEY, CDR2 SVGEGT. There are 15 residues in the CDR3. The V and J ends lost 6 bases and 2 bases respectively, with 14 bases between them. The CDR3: CASSYPPEAYNEQFF. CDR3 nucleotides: TGTGCCAGCAGCTACCCTCCGGAGGCCTACAATGAGCAGTTCTTC.

CDR3 coding DNA: TGTGCCAGCAGCAGCTACACCGGGATAGAGATGCAGTATTTT. Translated: CASSSYTGIEMQYF. The chain employs TRBV6-2 or TRBV6-3 and TRBJ2-3; possible D gene TRBD2, 5 bases. The germline V gene encodes CDR1 MNHEY and CDR2 SVGEGT. The CDR3 has 14 amino acids. V lost 6 bases and J lost 11, with 21 bases in between.

CDR3 DNA: TGTGCCAGCAGTGTTGGGACAGGGGGCTACAATGAGCAGTTCTTC. Its translation is CASSVGTGGYNEQFF. The rearrangement links TRBV6-1 to TRBJ2-1, with 11 bases lining up with TRBD1. Germline loops: CDR1 MNHNS, CDR2 SASEGT. CDR3 length: 15 amino acids. V shed 4 bases, J shed 3 bases, and the junction held 2 bases outside the gene matches.

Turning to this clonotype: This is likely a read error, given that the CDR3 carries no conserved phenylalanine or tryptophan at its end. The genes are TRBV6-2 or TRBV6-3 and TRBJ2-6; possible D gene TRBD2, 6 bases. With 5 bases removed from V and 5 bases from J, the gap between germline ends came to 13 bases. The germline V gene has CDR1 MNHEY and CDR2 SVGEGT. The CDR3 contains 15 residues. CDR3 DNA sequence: TGTGCCAGCAGTCCTCCTAGCGACAGGGCCAACGTCCTGACTCTC. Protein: CASSPPSDRANVLTL.

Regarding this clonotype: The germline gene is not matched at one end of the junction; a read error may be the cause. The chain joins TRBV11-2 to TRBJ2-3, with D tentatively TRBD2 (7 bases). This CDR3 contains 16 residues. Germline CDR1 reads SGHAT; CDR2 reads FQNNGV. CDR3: CASNLGGGTTTDTQYF. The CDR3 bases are TGTGCCAGCAACTTAGGGGGTGGGACTACCACAGATACGCAGTATTTT.

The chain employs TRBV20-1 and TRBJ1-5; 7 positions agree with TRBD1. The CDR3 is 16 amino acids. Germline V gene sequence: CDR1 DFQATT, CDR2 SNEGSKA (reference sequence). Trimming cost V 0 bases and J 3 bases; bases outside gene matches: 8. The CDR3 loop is CSARDGTARHNQPQHF. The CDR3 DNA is TGCAGTGCTAGAGATGGGACAGCAAGGCACAATCAGCCCCAGCATTTT.

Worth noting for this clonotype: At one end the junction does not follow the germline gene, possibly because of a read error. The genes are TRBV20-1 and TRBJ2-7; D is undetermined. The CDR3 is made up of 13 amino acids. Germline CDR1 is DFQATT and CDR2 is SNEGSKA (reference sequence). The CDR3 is CSARGQDVYEQCF. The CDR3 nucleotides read TGCAGTGCTAGGGGTCAGGACGTCTACGAGCAGTGCTTC.